A selection of T cell receptor beta chains follows, all from one sample in a study of OX40 agonist ivuxolimab in advanced cancers. Profiled with immunoSEQ multiplex PCR; TCRdb holds only in-frame clones, not every one. The table has tens of thousands of clones, over 80% seen once. Material: CD4+ or CD8+ T cells sorted from blood, obtained in a trial of the OX40 agonist ivuxolimab. The origin of the receptors is an adult with an advanced solid tumor such as melanoma, head and neck, liver or kidney cancer. The conserved cysteine and the conserved F or W are not part of the CDR3 here. D genes are given only for firm matches. The size field is filled for only some rows; it gives once, few, many or a size class.

v_gene	abundance	j_gene	d_gene	CDR3aa
TRBV2	-	TRBJ2-7	TRBD2	ASSYGGTSYEQY
TRBV27	-	TRBJ1-2	TRBD1	ASSLQGDYGYT
TRBV10-3	-	TRBJ1-2	-	AISGKQHSQGYT
TRBV18	-	TRBJ1-1	-	ASSPRAGLLNTEAF
TRBV6-5	-	TRBJ1-2	TRBD1	ASSSGQGAEGYT
TRBV14	-	TRBJ2-7	TRBD1	ASSQAGQGGAY
TRBV6-1	-	TRBJ2-5	TRBD2	ASRRPVGAGETQY
TRBV6-6	few	TRBJ2-7	-	ASSYRSEQY
TRBV7-9	few	TRBJ1-6	TRBD1	ASSSEETGSALH
TRBV27	-	TRBJ1-3	-	ASSPRQASGNTIY
TRBV6-5	-	TRBJ2-3	-	ASTLVEGQTDTQY
TRBV7-2	-	TRBJ2-1	-	ASSLDRVGQF
TRBV6-5	-	TRBJ1-1	-	ASSYDANIVAF
TRBV7-9	-	TRBJ2-7	TRBD1	ASSLVRTGDSYEQY
TRBV5-1	-	TRBJ1-5	TRBD1	ASSSGTGVNQPQH
TRBV30	-	TRBJ2-7	-	AWSVLTTPYEQY
TRBV6-1	-	TRBJ2-7	-	ASSGQPGGSYEQY
TRBV19	once	TRBJ2-5	-	ASSYQETQY
TRBV9	-	TRBJ2-7	-	ASSVQGSSYEQY
TRBV30	-	TRBJ2-3	TRBD2	AWSRGEGTRY
TRBV7-2	few	TRBJ2-4	-	ASSPALGGKNIQY
TRBV27	-	TRBJ2-7	TRBD1	ASSPGTGRY
TRBV6-6	-	TRBJ1-1	-	ASSDSGTRNTEAF
TRBV4-1	-	TRBJ1-5	TRBD1	ASSPQTTGIDNQPQH
TRBV30	-	TRBJ1-5	-	AWSGVGTNGHQPQH
TRBV30	-	TRBJ1-1	TRBD1	AWRGQGANTEAF
TRBV2	-	TRBJ1-2	TRBD1	ASRVGQGADGYT
TRBV7-9	-	TRBJ1-4	-	ASSSQGEANEKLF
TRBV18	-	TRBJ2-1	-	ASSQGSSYNEQF
TRBV7-2	-	TRBJ2-7	TRBD1	ASSLGQGTYEQY
TRBV19	once	TRBJ1-1	-	ASSLVRGGTEAF
TRBV18	-	-	-	ASSPPGQGPFYEQY
TRBV6-6	-	TRBJ1-2	TRBD1	ASRRQGDYGYT